Below, 12 T cell receptor beta chains from the same sample are listed, as sequenced in a study of cytomegalovirus exposure and HLA in healthy donors. Use of 60 Vbeta and 13 Jbeta primers characterized the PCR. The assay was immunoSEQ multiplex PCR, and TCRdb's table has in-frame clones only and misses some. Counted here are roughly 88,000 clones, over 75% occurring once; the ten biggest clones make up around 5%. Sequencing was performed on PBMCs. The receptor set was obtained from a man younger than 45 in good health and CMV-seropositive.

V is TRBV30 and J is TRBJ1-3; no clear D gene. The CDR3 extends over 14 amino acids. V lost 6 bases to trimming and J lost 0 bases, with 12 bases between them. Germline V lookup: CDR1 GTSNPN, CDR2 SVGIG (reference sequence). The CDR3 loop is CACIQQISGNTIYF. CDR3 nucleotides: TGTGCCTGCATACAGCAGATCTCTGGAAACACCATATATTTT.

The chain employs TRBV5-8 and TRBJ1-4; 8 bases fit TRBD1. Trimming at V came to 4 bases and at J to 10 bases, leaving 3 bases not matched to a gene. The germline V gene has CDR1 SGHTS and CDR2 YDEGEE. The CDR3 length is 12 residues. CDR3 coding DNA: TGTGCCAGCAGCGGCGGACAGGGAAAACTGTTTTTT. This codes for CASSGGQGKLFF.

This chain joins TRBV5-1 and TRBJ2-3, with TRBD2 as a possible D gene (7 bases). Germline values: CDR1 SGHRS, CDR2 YFSETQ. The ends were cut back, 0 bases at V and 2 bases at J, with 13 bases in the middle. This CDR3 is 16 amino acids long. The chain's CDR3 is CASSLGRGRFTDTQYF. The DNA for the CDR3 is TGCGCCAGCAGCTTGGGGCGGGGGCGGTTCACAGATACGCAGTATTTT.

In DNA, the CDR3 is TGTGCCAGCAGCCCCGGGACTAGCGGCTACGAGCAGTACTTC. Protein sequence: CASSPGTSGYEQYF. The chain recombines TRBV4-2 with TRBJ2-7; 11 positions match TRBD2. In germline, CDR1 is LGHNA, CDR2 YNFKEQ. This CDR3 spans 14 amino acids. Trimming removed 4 bases from V and 3 bases from J; junction bases left unmatched: 2.

This clone was recorded once. The chain is built from TRBV6-6 and TRBJ2-1, with 9 nucleotides matching TRBD2. The CDR3 extends over 14 amino acids. Germline lookup yields CDR1 MNHNY and CDR2 SVGAGI (reference sequence). V gave up 8 bases and J gave up 7 bases; unmatched junction bases: 9. In DNA form, the CDR3 reads TGTGCCAGCTGTCCGGGACTAGCAGTGAATGAGCAGTTCTTC. Its translation is CASCPGLAVNEQFF.

This chain uses TRBV2 with TRBJ2-3, with D perhaps matching TRBD2 (6 bases). CDR1 is SNHLY and CDR2 is FYNNEI in the germline V gene. This CDR3 is built from 14 residues. V was cut by 8 bases and J by 0 bases, with 12 bases left in between. The CDR3 bases are TGTGCCAGCCTTTTAGCGGCTAGCACAGATACGCAGTATTTT. Its protein is CASLLAASTDTQYF.

This clone was found a few times. The chain employs TRBV2 and TRBJ2-1; tentatively, D is TRBD2 (7 bases). Per the germline V gene, CDR1 is SNHLY and CDR2 is FYNNEI. The CDR3 spans 15 residues. The germline V and J ends were trimmed by 7 bases and 7 bases, with 20 bases remaining between them. The CDR3 bases are TGTGCCAGCATAGGGGGAGGGGACACGGGAAATGAGCAGTTCTTC. This translates into CASIGGGDTGNEQFF.

J is TRBJ1-2 and V is TRBV4-3, with unresolved D. V lost 2 bases, J lost 5 bases, and 12 bases lay in between. Germline values: CDR1 LGHNA, CDR2 YSLEER. The CDR3 length is 14 residues. The DNA for the CDR3 is TGCGCCAGCAGCCAAATCCTGACGGGTTATGGCTACACCTTC. Its translation: CASSQILTGYGYTF.

V and J are TRBV4-1 and TRBJ1-5; TRBD1 might be the D (6 bases). Germline V CDR1 and CDR2: MGHRA, YSYEKL. This CDR3 has 16 amino acids. Trimming pared 4 bases from V and 0 bases from J, leaving 13 bases between. The chain's CDR3 is CASSPETGNSNQPQHF. The DNA for the CDR3 is TGCGCCAGCAGCCCGGAGACAGGCAATAGCAATCAGCCCCAGCATTTT.

V usage is TRBV5-1 and J usage is TRBJ1-1; D is uncertain. Germline-derived CDR1 and CDR2 are SGHRS and YFSETQ. The CDR3 runs to 16 residues. The V end was cut by 0 bases, the J end by 0 bases, with 12 bases between. CDR3 sequence (DNA): TGCGCCAGCAGCTTGGAACCAGGCACCATGAACACTGAAGCTTTCTTT. Its protein is CASSLEPGTMNTEAFF.

This clone was picked up a small number of times. The V and J genes are TRBV28 and TRBJ1-2; tentatively, D is TRBD1 (6 bases). Trimming shortened V by 5 bases and J by 7 bases, and 14 bases separated the two germline ends. The germline V gene has CDR1 MDHEN and CDR2 SYDVKM. The CDR3 loop spans 13 amino acids. The CDR3 sequence: CASSHTGSVGYTF. CDR3 DNA: TGTGCCAGCAGTCATACAGGGTCGGTTGGCTACACCTTC.

The gene calls are TRBV21-1 and TRBJ2-6; the table names TRBD1, a call not compared with the DNA. TRBV21-1 is a known pseudogene. The CDR3 covers 20 residues. CDR3 sequence: CASSSHSGTGGAGGANVLTF. CDR3 nucleotides: TGTGCCAGCAGCTCCCATTCGGGGACAGGGGGCGCGGGGGGGGCCAACGTCCTGACTTTC.